This TCR beta chain is drawn from a study of blood T cell repertoires in COVID-19. Study-wide context: Specimens from acute and convalescent COVID-19 originated in the United States, Italy and Spain. In each case, the material was cDNA or gDNA derived from T cells, B-cell-depleted T cells, or PBMCs.

Authors' methods: Nucleated cell number was recorded as an estimate derived from reference gene primer amplification. Generated by immunoSEQ multiplex PCR, the TCRdb table keeps only in-frame clones and is missing some. Clone size and the V and J calls come from that table; the DNA yielded D and trimming. The table lists fewer than 110,000 clones, roughly 87% of them singletons. The germline V gene has CDR1 SGHRS and CDR2 YFSETQ. CDR3 length: 19 residues. The V segment lost 4 bases and the J segment 2 bases; nucleotides outside the gene matches: 13. V gene TRBV5-1 combines with J gene TRBJ2-5, with 14 bases that match TRBD2. The TCR originated in a human donor in a cohort sampled during active COVID-19. The sequencing input was peripheral blood. The CDR3 DNA reads TGCGCCAGCAGCCGCCGGGGGACTAGCGGGGGAGCCGGGCAAGAGACCCAGTACTTC. This gives the protein CASSRRGTSGGAGQETQYF.